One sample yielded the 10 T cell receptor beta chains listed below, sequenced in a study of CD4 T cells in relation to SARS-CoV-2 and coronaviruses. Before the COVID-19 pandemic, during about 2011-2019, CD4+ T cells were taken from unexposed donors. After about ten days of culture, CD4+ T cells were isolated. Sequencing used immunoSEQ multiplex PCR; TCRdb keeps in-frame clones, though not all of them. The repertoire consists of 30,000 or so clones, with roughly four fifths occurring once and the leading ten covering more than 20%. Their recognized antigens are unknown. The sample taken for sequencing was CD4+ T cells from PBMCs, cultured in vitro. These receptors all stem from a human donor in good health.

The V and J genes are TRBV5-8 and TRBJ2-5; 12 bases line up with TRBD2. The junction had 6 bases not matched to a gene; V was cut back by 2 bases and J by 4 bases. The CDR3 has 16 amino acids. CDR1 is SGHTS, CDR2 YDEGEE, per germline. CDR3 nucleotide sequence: TGTGCCAGCAGCTTCCTCCTAGCGGGGGGGGCAGAGACCCAGTACTTC. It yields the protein CASSFLLAGGAETQYF.

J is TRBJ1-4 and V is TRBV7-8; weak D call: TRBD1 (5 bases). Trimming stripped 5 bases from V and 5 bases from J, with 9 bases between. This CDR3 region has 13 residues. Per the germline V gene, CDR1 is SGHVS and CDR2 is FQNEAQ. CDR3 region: CASSRGVNEKLFF. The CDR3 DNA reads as TGTGCCAGCAGCCGAGGGGTGAATGAAAAACTGTTTTTT.

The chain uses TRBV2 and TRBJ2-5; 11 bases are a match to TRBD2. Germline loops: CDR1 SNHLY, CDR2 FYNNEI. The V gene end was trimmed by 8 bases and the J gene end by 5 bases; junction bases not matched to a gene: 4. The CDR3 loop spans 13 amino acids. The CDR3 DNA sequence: TGTGCCAGCCTACTAGCGGGGGAGGAGACCCAGTACTTC. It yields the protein CASLLAGEETQYF.

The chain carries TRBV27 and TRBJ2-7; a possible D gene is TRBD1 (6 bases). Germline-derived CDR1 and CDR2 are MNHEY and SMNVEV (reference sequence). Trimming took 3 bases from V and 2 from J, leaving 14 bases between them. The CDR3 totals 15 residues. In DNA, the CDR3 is TGTGCCAGCAGTTTTGTCAGGGGAGTCCCCTACGAGCAGTACTTC. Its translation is CASSFVRGVPYEQYF.

In nucleotides, the CDR3 is TGCAGCGTTGGGACATCCCCAGAGACCCAGTACTTC. Translated, it gives CSVGTSPETQYF. This rearrangement joins TRBV29-1 to TRBJ2-5; D perhaps matches TRBD1 (5 bases). Between the trimmed V and J ends, which lost 4 bases and 4 bases, there was a span of 10 bases. Germline V gene sequence: CDR1 SQVTM, CDR2 ANQGSEA. The CDR3 has 12 amino acids. The variable domain in full, completed from reference TRBV29-1 and TRBJ2-5, reads SAVISQKPSRDICQRGTSLTIQCQVDSQVTMMFWYRQQPGQSLTLIATANQGSEATYESGFVIDKFPISRPNLTFSTLTVSNMSPEDSSIYLCSVGTSPETQYFGPGTRLLVL.

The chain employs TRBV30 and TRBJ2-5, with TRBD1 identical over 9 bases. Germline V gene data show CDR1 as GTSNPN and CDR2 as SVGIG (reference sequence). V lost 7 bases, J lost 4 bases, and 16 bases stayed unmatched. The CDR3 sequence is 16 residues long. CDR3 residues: CASDRGLGGGGETQYF. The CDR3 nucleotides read TGTGCCTCCGACAGGGGGTTAGGAGGGGGGGGAGAGACCCAGTACTTC.

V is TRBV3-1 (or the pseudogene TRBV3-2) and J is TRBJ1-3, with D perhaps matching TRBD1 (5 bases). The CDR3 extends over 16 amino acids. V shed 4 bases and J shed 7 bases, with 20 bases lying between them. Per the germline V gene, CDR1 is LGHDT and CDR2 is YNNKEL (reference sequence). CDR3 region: CASSPDSGHLGNTIYF. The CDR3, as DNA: TGTGCCAGCAGCCCTGACAGTGGGCATTTAGGGAACACCATATATTTT.

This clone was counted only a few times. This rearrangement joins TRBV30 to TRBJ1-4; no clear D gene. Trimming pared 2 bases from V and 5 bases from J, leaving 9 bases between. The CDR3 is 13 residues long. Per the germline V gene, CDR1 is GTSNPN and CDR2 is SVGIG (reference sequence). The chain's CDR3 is CAWSPPENEKLFF. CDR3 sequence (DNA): TGTGCCTGGAGTCCCCCAGAGAATGAAAAACTGTTTTTT.

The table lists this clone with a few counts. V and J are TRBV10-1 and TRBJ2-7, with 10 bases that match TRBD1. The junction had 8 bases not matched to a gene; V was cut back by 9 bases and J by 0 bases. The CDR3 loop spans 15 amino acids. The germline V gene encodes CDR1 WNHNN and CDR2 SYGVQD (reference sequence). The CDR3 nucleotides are TGCGCCAGGGAAGGACAGGGGGAGGCCTCCTACGAGCAGTACTTC. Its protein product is CAREGQGEASYEQYF.

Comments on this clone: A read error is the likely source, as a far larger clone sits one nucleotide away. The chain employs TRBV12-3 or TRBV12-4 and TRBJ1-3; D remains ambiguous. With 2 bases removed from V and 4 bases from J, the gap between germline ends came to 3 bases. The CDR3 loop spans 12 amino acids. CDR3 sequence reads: CASSLSGNTIYF. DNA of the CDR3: TGTGCCAGCAGTTTATCCGGAAACACCATATATTTT.